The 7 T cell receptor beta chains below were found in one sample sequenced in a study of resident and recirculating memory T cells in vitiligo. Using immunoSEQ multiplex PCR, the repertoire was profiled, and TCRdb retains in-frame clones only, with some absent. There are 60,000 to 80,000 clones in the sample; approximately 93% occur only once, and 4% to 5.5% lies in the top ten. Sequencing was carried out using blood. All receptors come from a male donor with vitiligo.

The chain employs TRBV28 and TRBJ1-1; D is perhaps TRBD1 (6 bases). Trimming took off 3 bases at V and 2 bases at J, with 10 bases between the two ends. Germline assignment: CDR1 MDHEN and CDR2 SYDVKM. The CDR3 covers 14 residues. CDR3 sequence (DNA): TGTGCCAGCAGTTTCGGGACATTAAACACTGAAGCTTTCTTT. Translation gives CASSFGTLNTEAFF.

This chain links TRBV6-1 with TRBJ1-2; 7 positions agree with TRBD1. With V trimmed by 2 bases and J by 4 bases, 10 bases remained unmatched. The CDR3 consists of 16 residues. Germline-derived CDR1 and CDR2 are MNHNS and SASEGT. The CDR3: CASSEFRGGVGYGYTF. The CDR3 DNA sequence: TGTGCCAGCAGTGAATTTCGAGGGGGCGTCGGCTATGGCTACACCTTC.

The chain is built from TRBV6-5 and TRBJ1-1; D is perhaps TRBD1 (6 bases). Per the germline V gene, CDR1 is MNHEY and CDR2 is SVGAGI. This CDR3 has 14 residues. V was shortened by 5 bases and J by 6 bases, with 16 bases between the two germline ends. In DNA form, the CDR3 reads TGTGCCAGCAGTCCACAAGCAGGGGAAGCTGAAGCTTTCTTT. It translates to CASSPQAGEAEAFF.

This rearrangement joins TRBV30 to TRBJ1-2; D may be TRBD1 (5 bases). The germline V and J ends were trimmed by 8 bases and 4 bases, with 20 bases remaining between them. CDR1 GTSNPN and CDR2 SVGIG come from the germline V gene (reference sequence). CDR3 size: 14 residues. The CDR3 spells CAGLRRGIGYGYTF. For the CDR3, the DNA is TGTGCCGGCTTGCGAAGGGGCATTGGCTATGGCTACACCTTC.

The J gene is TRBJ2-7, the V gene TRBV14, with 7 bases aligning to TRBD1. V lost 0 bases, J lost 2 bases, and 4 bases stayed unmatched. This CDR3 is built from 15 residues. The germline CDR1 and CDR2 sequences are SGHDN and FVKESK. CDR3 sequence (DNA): TGTGCCAGCAGCCAAGATTTGGGGACAGCCTACGAGCAGTACTTC. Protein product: CASSQDLGTAYEQYF.

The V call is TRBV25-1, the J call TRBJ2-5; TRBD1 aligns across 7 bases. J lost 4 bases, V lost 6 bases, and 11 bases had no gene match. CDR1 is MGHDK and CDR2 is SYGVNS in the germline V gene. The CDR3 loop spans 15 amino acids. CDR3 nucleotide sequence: TGTGCCAGCAGCGAGCCCAGGGGGACGGGAGAGACCCAGTACTTC. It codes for CASSEPRGTGETQYF.

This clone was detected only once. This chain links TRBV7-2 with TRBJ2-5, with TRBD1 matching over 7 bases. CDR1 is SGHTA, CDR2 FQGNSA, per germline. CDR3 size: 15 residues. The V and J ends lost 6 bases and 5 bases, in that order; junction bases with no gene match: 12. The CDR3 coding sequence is TGTGCCAGCAGACTACAAGACAGGGTAATGGAGACCCAGTACTTC. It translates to CASRLQDRVMETQYF.